This is a list of T cell receptor beta chains from one sample in a study of blood T cell repertoires in COVID-19. This table comes from immunoSEQ multiplex PCR, and its TCRdb copy is limited to in-frame clones, with some not included. The data show fewer than 200,000 clones, around four fifths seen once. Sequenced sample: peripheral blood. These receptors came from a man aged 35 to 55 who had recovered from COVID-19. Both conserved end residues are part of each CDR3. Fields, in order: J gene, D gene, V gene, clone size, CDR3 length, CDR3 protein, CDR3 DNA. The D gene is left open where the match is weak. Size tells how often a clone was seen (once, few, many) or the class of an expanded clone, and some rows leave it out.

TRBJ2-7 . TRBV27 . 16 CASSLTGMLRSYEQYF TGTGCCAGCAGTTTAACGGGAATGTTGAGGTCCTACGAGCAGTACTTC
TRBJ2-1 . TRBV6-2/TRBV6-3 . 11 CASSYTLEQFF TGTGCCAGCAGTTATACTCTGGAGCAGTTCTTC
TRBJ1-1 . TRBV21-1 . 15 CASSTRTELNTEAFF TGTGCCAGCAGCACACGAACAGAATTGAACACTGAAGCTTTCTTT
TRBJ2-1 TRBD2 TRBV27 . 11 CASRSGIEQFF TGTGCCAGCAGAAGCGGGATCGAGCAGTTCTTC
TRBJ1-4 TRBD1 TRBV7-9 . 15 CASSPRTGGGEKLFF TGTGCCAGCAGCCCCCGGACAGGGGGTGGTGAAAAACTGTTTTTT
TRBJ2-3 TRBD2 TRBV7-2 . 14 CASSLSLAGGTQYF TGTGCCAGCAGCTTGAGTCTAGCGGGGGGTACGCAGTATTTT
TRBJ2-2 . TRBV6-5 few 15 CASSYTVTNTGELFF TGTGCCAGCAGTTACACAGTAACGAACACCGGGGAGCTGTTTTTT
TRBJ1-4 . TRBV19 . 13 CATTDGLREKLFF TGTGCCACGACAGACGGCTTGCGGGAAAAACTGTTTTTT
TRBJ2-2 TRBD1 TRBV2 once 16 CASSTTGTAYTGELFF TGTGCCAGCAGTACTACCGGGACAGCATACACCGGGGAGCTGTTTTTT
TRBJ1-2 TRBD1 TRBV2 . 14 CASSAWTGEVGYTF TGTGCCAGCAGTGCCTGGACAGGGGAGGTAGGCTACACCTTC
TRBJ2-7 TRBD2 TRBV5-1 . 17 CASSPGLAITSLDEQYF TGCGCCAGCAGCCCGGGACTAGCGATTACCTCCTTGGACGAGCAGTACTTC
TRBJ2-2 . TRBV4-2 . 15 CASSQALANTGELFF TGTGCCAGCAGCCAAGCCCTAGCCAACACCGGGGAGCTGTTTTTT
TRBJ1-4 . TRBV4-3 . 15 CASSQAGLPNEKLFF TGCGCCAGCAGCCAAGCGGGACTGCCGAATGAAAAACTGTTTTTT
TRBJ2-3 TRBD2 TRBV7-3 . 16 CASSPGGLATADTQYF TGTGCCAGCAGCCCAGGTGGACTAGCGACGGCAGATACGCAGTATTTT
TRBJ2-5 TRBD1 TRBV5-1 . 14 CASSRDRARETQYF TGCGCCAGCAGCCGAGACAGGGCCCGGGAGACCCAGTACTTC
TRBJ2-7 . TRBV28 . 14 CASSSLTGHYEQYF TGTGCCAGCAGTAGTCTAACGGGACACTACGAGCAGTACTTC
TRBJ2-7 . TRBV2 . 14 CASSDHRAPYEQYF TGTGCCAGCAGTGATCACAGGGCCCCCTACGAGCAGTACTTC
TRBJ2-7 TRBD2 TRBV4-1 . 14 CASSQVAGDGEQYF TGCGCCAGCAGCCAAGTTGCGGGAGACGGCGAGCAGTACTTC
TRBJ2-3 . TRBV5-1 . 14 CASSLAGGTDTQYF TGCGCCAGCAGCTTGGCGGGAGGCACAGATACGCAGTATTTT
TRBJ1-1 . TRBV6-1 . 13 CASNQLGSTEAFF TGTGCCAGCAACCAGTTAGGGAGCACTGAAGCTTTCTTT
TRBJ2-7 . TRBV4-1 . 14 CASSPDPVSYEQYF TGCGCCAGCAGCCCAGATCCCGTCTCCTACGAGCAGTACTTC
TRBJ2-1 . TRBV6-5 . 13 CASRTSLGTEQFF TGTGCCAGCAGAACCTCCCTAGGAACTGAGCAGTTCTTC
TRBJ1-6 TRBD1 TRBV14 . 16 CASSQTYRGGNSPLHF TGTGCCAGCAGCCAAACTTACAGGGGTGGTAATTCACCCCTCCACTTT
TRBJ2-1 . TRBV24-1 . 14 CATSDIGKGDEQFF TGTGCCACCAGTGATATTGGGAAGGGGGATGAGCAGTTCTTC
TRBJ2-3 . TRBV27 . 12 CASSPSGDTQYF TGTGCCAGCAGTCCATCGGGAGATACGCAGTATTTT
TRBJ2-7 TRBD1 TRBV7-9 . 11 CASSWDSEQYF TGTGCCAGCAGCTGGGACAGCGAGCAGTACTTC
TRBJ2-3 . TRBV7-9 . 14 CASSTDTNTDTQYF TGTGCCAGCAGCACGGACACCAACACAGATACGCAGTATTTT
TRBJ1-2 TRBD1 TRBV29-1 . 13 CSVAEAGGAGYTF TGCAGCGTTGCAGAGGCAGGGGGCGCTGGCTACACCTTC
TRBJ1-4 TRBD1 TRBV4-3 . 15 CASSQVGQDDEKLFF TGCGCCAGCAGCCAAGTCGGACAGGATGACGAAAAACTGTTTTTT
TRBJ2-7 . TRBV28 . 18 CASSVDRWRGNSSYEQYF TGTGCCAGCAGTGTGGACCGATGGAGGGGTAACAGCTCCTACGAGCAGTACTTC
TRBJ1-2 TRBD1 TRBV5-6 . 14 CASSYTGTAYGYTF TGTGCCAGCAGCTACACCGGGACAGCCTATGGCTACACCTTC
TRBJ2-7 TRBD2 TRBV2 . 15 CASRDNVLAGYEQYF TGTGCCAGCAGGGATAATGTTCTAGCGGGATACGAGCAGTACTTC
TRBJ1-5 . TRBV4-1 . 14 CASSQYSKSQPQHF TGCGCCAGCAGCCAGTACAGTAAAAGTCAGCCCCAGCATTTT
TRBJ1-2 . TRBV7-2 . 14 CASSAQGRAYGYTF TGTGCCAGCAGCGCACAGGGTCGGGCGTATGGCTACACCTTC
TRBJ2-5 TRBD2 TRBV9 . 15 CASSVGEGGPQTQYF TGTGCCAGCAGCGTAGGTGAGGGAGGGCCTCAGACCCAGTACTTC
TRBJ2-1 . TRBV2 . 15 CASSGELSQMGEQFF TGTGCCAGCAGTGGAGAGCTCAGCCAAATGGGCGAGCAGTTCTTC
TRBJ2-7 . TRBV27 . 14 CASSQAGETYEQYF TGTGCCAGTTCTCAAGCGGGTGAAACCTACGAGCAGTACTTC
TRBJ2-5 . TRBV28 once 15 CASSPDSLLQETQYF TGTGCCAGCAGCCCGGACTCACTCCTTCAAGAGACCCAGTACTTC
TRBJ2-4 TRBD2 TRBV30 . 19 CAWTPNGGISGFWENIQYF TGTGCCTGGACACCTAACGGGGGGATCTCAGGGTTTTGGGAAAACATTCAGTACTTC
TRBJ1-2 TRBD1 TRBV4-3 few 16 CASSQETGVSGYGYTF TGCGCCAGCAGCCAAGAGACAGGGGTTTCCGGCTATGGCTACACCTTC
TRBJ1-1 . TRBV30 once 16 CAWSVPRQRMNTEAFF TGTGCCTGGAGTGTGCCCCGACAGAGGATGAACACTGAAGCTTTCTTT
TRBJ1-4 TRBD1 TRBV2 . 14 CASSSPGQLEKLFF TGTGCCAGCAGTTCACCGGGACAGCTTGAAAAACTGTTTTTT
TRBJ2-5 TRBD1 TRBV6-6 . 16 CASSQIGTGREGTQYF TGTGCCAGCAGCCAAATTGGGACAGGGAGGGAGGGGACCCAGTACTTC
TRBJ1-6 . TRBV24-1 once 12 CATSVPLSPLHF TGTGCCACCAGTGTCCCCTTGTCACCCCTCCACTTT
TRBJ2-7 . TRBV13 . 13 CASSYDSSYEQYF TGTGCCAGCAGCTACGACTCCTCCTACGAGCAGTACTTC
TRBJ1-1 TRBD1 TRBV18 . 18 CASSPDDSRDRVNTEAFF TGTGCCAGCTCACCAGACGATTCCCGGGACAGGGTGAACACTGAAGCTTTCTTT
TRBJ1-2 . TRBV21-1 . 16 CASSKLRPGLVYGYTF TGTGCCAGCAGCAAATTGAGGCCGGGGTTAGTATATGGCTACACCTTC
TRBJ2-1 . TRBV5-1 . 15 CASSLSTGNYNEQFF TGCGCCAGCAGCTTGAGCACAGGAAACTACAATGAGCAGTTCTTC
TRBJ2-7 TRBD1 TRBV10-2 . 12 CAGGQGSMEQYF TGCGCCGGTGGACAGGGTAGTATGGAGCAGTACTTC
TRBJ2-1 TRBD1 TRBV4-2 . 15 CASSQDGTASNEQFF TGTGCCAGCAGCCAAGATGGGACAGCTTCTAATGAGCAGTTCTTC
TRBJ2-7 . TRBV7-2 . 14 CASSLGGQGYEQYF TGTGCCAGCAGCTTAGGGGGGCAGGGCTACGAGCAGTACTTC
TRBJ1-4 TRBD1 TRBV7-9 . 14 CASSPDRGFEKLFF TGTGCCAGCAGCCCGGACAGGGGTTTTGAAAAACTGTTTTTT
TRBJ1-2 . TRBV7-9 . 15 CASSRVPQDGYGYTF TGTGCCAGCAGCCGGGTCCCACAGGATGGCTATGGCTACACCTTC